This TCR beta chain stems from a study of T cells in Graves' hyperthyroidism and ophthalmopathy. The PBMCs had their origin in 7.5 to 10 ml of fresh peripheral blood. In germline, CDR1 is LNHDA, CDR2 SQIVND (reference sequence). This CDR3 comprises 15 residues. Unmatched junction bases numbered 4, after V lost 3 bases and J lost 7 bases. TCR beta CDR3 regions were amplified from RNA. In the first-round RT-PCR of the TCR CDR3, the HTBI primer set was used. From the multiplex PCR reads, TCRdb called clonotypes with MiXCR, one entry per CDR3 protein. The table has more than 300,000 distinct CDR3 sequences, less than 15% seen once. The study, taken as a whole, reports: Most expanded thyroid clonotypes above 0.001 also appeared in blood.

To note about this clonotype: As yet, its antigen is unknown.

Specimen: blood. The J gene is TRBJ1-6, the V gene TRBV19; 9 positions agree with TRBD1. This sequence originates from a woman aged 18 to 35 with Graves' hyperthyroidism. The CDR3 here is CASSMDRGRNSPLHF. In DNA, the CDR3 is TGTGCCAGTAGTATGGACAGGGGACGCAATTCACCCCTCCACTTT.